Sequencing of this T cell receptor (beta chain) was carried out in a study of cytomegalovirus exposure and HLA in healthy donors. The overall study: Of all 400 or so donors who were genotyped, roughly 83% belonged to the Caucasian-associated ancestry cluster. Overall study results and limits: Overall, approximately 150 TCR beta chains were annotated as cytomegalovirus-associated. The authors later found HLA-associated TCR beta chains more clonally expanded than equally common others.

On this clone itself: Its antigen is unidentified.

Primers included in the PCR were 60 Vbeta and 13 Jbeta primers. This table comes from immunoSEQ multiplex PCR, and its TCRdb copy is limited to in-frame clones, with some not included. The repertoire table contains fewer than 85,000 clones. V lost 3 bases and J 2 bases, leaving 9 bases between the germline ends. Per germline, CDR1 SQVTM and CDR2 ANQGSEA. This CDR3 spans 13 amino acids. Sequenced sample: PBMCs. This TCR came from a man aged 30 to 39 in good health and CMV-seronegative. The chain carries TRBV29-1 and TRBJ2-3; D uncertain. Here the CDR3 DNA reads TGCAGCGTTGATGTACAGCTCACAGATACGCAGTATTTT. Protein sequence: CSVDVQLTDTQYF.